This T cell receptor beta chain emerged from a study of blood T cell repertoires in COVID-19. Study summary: Sites across the United States, Italy and Spain contributed samples from acute and convalescent COVID-19. The cDNA or gDNA used as material had been derived from T cells, B-cell-depleted T cells, or PBMCs.

Trimming pared 5 bases from V and 7 bases from J, leaving 18 bases between. This CDR3 is built from 14 residues. From germline, CDR1 is LGHDT and CDR2 YNNKEL (reference sequence). Study processing details: Amplifying reference gene primers gave estimates of nucleated cell counts. The data were produced by immunoSEQ multiplex PCR, yet TCRdb's version contains in-frame clones alone and is incomplete. V and J calls and clone size are those listed in that table; D and trimming were worked out from the DNA. The data contain 400,000 to 550,000 clones, about 89% of them singletons. Sequenced: peripheral blood. This rearrangement joins TRBV3-1 (or the pseudogene TRBV3-2) to TRBJ2-7, with a weak D call TRBD2 (6 bases). The clonotype comes from a woman aged 30 to 39 with acute or convalescent COVID-19. CDR3 bases: TGTGCCAGCAGCTCTAGCTGGGGGGAAAGGGAGCAGTACTTC. Encoded protein: CASSSSWGEREQYF.